This is a list of T cell receptor beta chains from one sample in a study of blood T cell repertoires in COVID-19. Sequencing used immunoSEQ multiplex PCR; TCRdb keeps in-frame clones, though not all of them. The table includes 300,000 to 450,000 clones, less than 90% detected once. The sample consisted of PBMCs or T cells enriched from blood (not recorded which). The origin of the receptors is a woman aged 25-40 years who had recovered from COVID-19. The CDR3 runs from the conserved cysteine through the conserved F or W. A D gene is named only where the DNA matches it firmly. Only some rows state a clone size, as once, few, many or a class for expanded clones.

J gene	D gene	V gene	clone size	CDR3 length	CDR3 protein	CDR3 DNA
TRBJ1-1	-	TRBV7-8	-	14	CASSPGTHRVEAFF	TGTGCCAGCAGCCCTGGGACTCACCGTGTTGAAGCTTTCTTT
TRBJ1-5	-	TRBV4-3	once	21	CASSQDTSFGQERISNQPQHF	TGCGCCAGCAGCCAAGATACATCGTTTGGGCAAGAGAGAATCAGCAATCAGCCCCAGCATTTT
TRBJ1-4	-	TRBV7-8	-	14	CASSPRHLNEKLFF	TGTGCCAGCAGCCCCAGACATCTGAATGAAAAACTGTTTTTT
TRBJ1-3	-	TRBV6-1	-	12	CASSEARNTIYF	TGTGCCAGCAGTGAAGCCCGGAACACCATATATTTT
TRBJ1-1	TRBD1	TRBV28	-	18	CASSLNLDRDPMNTEAFF	TGTGCCAGCAGTTTAAACCTCGACAGGGACCCTATGAACACTGAAGCTTTCTTT
TRBJ2-2	-	TRBV2	-	14	CACEEAANTGELFF	TGTGCCTGCGAGGAGGCGGCGAACACCGGGGAGCTGTTTTTT
TRBJ2-7	TRBD1	TRBV6-1	few	17	CASSEGVGTGVLHEQYF	TGTGCCAGCAGTGAAGGGGTTGGGACAGGGGTCCTCCACGAGCAGTACTTC
TRBJ1-2	-	TRBV5-1	-	14	CASSPAGGFYGYTF	TGCGCCAGCAGCCCCGCCGGGGGGTTCTATGGCTACACCTTC
TRBJ1-1	-	TRBV20-1	-	15	CSARGAGLQNTEAFF	TGCAGTGCTCGTGGGGCAGGGTTACAGAACACTGAAGCTTTCTTT
TRBJ2-1	-	TRBV18	-	15	CASSETRGSHNEQFF	TGTGCCAGCTCCGAGACTAGAGGGTCCCACAATGAGCAGTTCTTC
TRBJ2-5	-	TRBV19	-	13	CASSRYREETQYF	TGTGCCAGTAGTAGATACAGGGAAGAGACCCAGTACTTC
TRBJ1-2	-	TRBV7-9	-	13	CASSLAQSYGYTF	TGTGCCAGCAGCTTAGCGCAGTCCTATGGCTACACCTTC
TRBJ2-1	TRBD1	TRBV24-1	few	14	CATSGTGGYNEQFF	TGTGCCACCAGTGGGACAGGGGGATACAATGAGCAGTTCTTC
TRBJ1-3	-	TRBV7-2	-	15	CASSLDVSSGNTIYF	TGTGCCAGCAGCTTAGACGTCAGCTCTGGAAACACCATATATTTT
TRBJ1-1	-	TRBV28	-	14	CASSFLEGDTEAFF	TGTGCCAGCAGTTTTCTCGAGGGGGACACTGAAGCTTTCTTT
TRBJ1-4	-	TRBV30	-	17	CAWSLRVGVATNEKLFF	TGTGCCTGGAGCCTTAGGGTAGGGGTTGCAACTAATGAAAAACTGTTTTTT
TRBJ2-1	-	TRBV27	-	13	CASSLSRVNEQFF	TGTGCCAGCAGTTTATCCAGGGTCAATGAGCAGTTCTTC
TRBJ2-2	-	TRBV2	-	15	CASSAHMRDTGELFF	TGTGCCAGCAGTGCGCACATGAGGGACACCGGGGAGCTGTTTTTT
TRBJ1-5	-	TRBV7-9	-	13	CASSLAGAQPQHF	TGTGCCAGCAGCTTAGCAGGGGCTCAGCCCCAGCATTTT
TRBJ1-1	TRBD1	TRBV28	-	14	CASSSGTGDTEAFF	TGTGCCAGCAGTTCCGGGACAGGGGACACTGAAGCTTTCTTT
TRBJ1-5	TRBD1	TRBV19	-	14	CASSKGGQGLPQHF	TGTGCCAGTAGTAAAGGGGGACAGGGACTGCCCCAGCATTTT
TRBJ2-3	-	TRBV27	once	12	CASSPGTDTQYF	TGTGCCAGCAGTCCCGGCACAGATACGCAGTATTTT
TRBJ1-6	-	TRBV18	-	17	CASSPSPAGQRNSPLHF	TGTGCCAGCTCACCCTCGCCGGCTGGACAGCGTAATTCACCCCTCCACTTT
TRBJ1-4	-	TRBV7-9	-	15	CASSFPGATNEKLFF	TGTGCCAGCAGCTTCCCCGGAGCAACTAATGAAAAACTGTTTTTT
TRBJ1-5	-	TRBV7-2	-	16	CASSPRGGLSNQPQHF	TGTGCCAGCAGCCCGCGGGGAGGGCTAAGCAATCAGCCCCAGCATTTT
TRBJ1-2	-	TRBV3-1/TRBV3-2	once	14	CASSQAAVNYGYTF	TGTGCCAGCAGCCAAGCGGCGGTCAACTATGGCTACACCTTC
TRBJ1-3	-	TRBV5-5	-	15	CASSPGDLSGNTIYF	TGTGCCAGCAGCCCGGGGGACCTCTCTGGAAACACCATATATTTT
TRBJ1-2	TRBD1	TRBV2	-	14	CASSMDRVSYGYTF	TGTGCCAGCAGTATGGACAGGGTTTCCTATGGCTACACCTTC
TRBJ1-6	-	TRBV6-5	-	13	CASRGHGGEPLHF	TGTGCCAGCAGAGGACACGGGGGTGAACCCCTCCACTTT
TRBJ2-7	TRBD1	TRBV5-4	-	14	CASSFPGTETEQYF	TGTGCCAGCAGCTTCCCCGGGACAGAGACGGAGCAGTACTTC
TRBJ2-7	-	TRBV7-9	-	14	CASSSGQNSYEQYF	TGTGCCAGCAGCTCTGGACAGAATTCCTACGAGCAGTACTTC
TRBJ1-1	-	TRBV21-1	-	14	CASLVGGGGTEAFF	TGTGCCAGCCTGGTGGGGGGAGGAGGGACTGAAGCTTTCTTT
TRBJ1-2	TRBD1	TRBV28	-	12	CATTGTGGGYTF	TGTGCCACTACCGGGACAGGGGGGGGCTACACCTTC
TRBJ1-1	-	TRBV4-1	-	16	CASSQVYTTMTRGAFF	TGCGCCAGCAGCCAAGTATACACCACGATGACGCGAGGGGCTTTCTTT
TRBJ2-3	TRBD2	TRBV3-1/TRBV3-2	-	19	CASSQVGSGDVVSTDTQYF	TGTGCCAGCAGCCAAGTGGGTAGCGGGGACGTTGTTAGCACAGATACGCAGTATTTT
TRBJ1-2	TRBD1	TRBV7-2	-	14	CASSSDRGDYGYTF	TGTGCCAGCAGCTCGGACAGGGGGGACTATGGCTACACCTTC
TRBJ1-5	-	TRBV24-1	-	16	CATSGSGARGGEPQHF	TGTGCCACCAGTGGTTCAGGGGCCAGGGGAGGGGAGCCCCAGCATTTT
TRBJ2-1	TRBD1	TRBV4-1	once	16	CASSQGAGQGWNEQFF	TGCGCCAGCAGCCAGGGGGCCGGACAGGGATGGAATGAGCAGTTCTTC
TRBJ1-5	-	TRBV7-8	-	16	CASSLYRIDSNQPQHF	TGTGCCAGCAGCTTATACAGAATTGATAGCAATCAGCCCCAGCATTTT
TRBJ2-1	-	TRBV3-1/TRBV3-2	-	13	CASSQVDGSSQFF	TGTGCCAGCAGCCAAGTAGACGGGTCTTCGCAGTTCTTC
TRBJ1-2	TRBD1	TRBV5-6	-	18	CASSSFGATGQGNYGYTF	TGTGCCAGCAGCTCGTTTGGGGCGACCGGACAGGGAAACTATGGCTACACCTTC
TRBJ2-1	TRBD1	TRBV7-9	-	17	CASSDTGGRGSYNEQFF	TGTGCCAGCAGCGACACAGGGGGCAGGGGCTCCTACAATGAGCAGTTCTTC
TRBJ2-3	-	TRBV11-2	-	16	CASSSSTSRYTDTQYF	TGTGCCAGCAGCTCCTCTACTAGCAGGTACACAGATACGCAGTATTTT
TRBJ1-3	TRBD1	TRBV4-2	-	16	CASSQSGTGSGNTIYF	TGTGCCAGCAGCCAATCCGGGACAGGGTCTGGAAACACCATATATTTT
TRBJ2-5	-	TRBV18	-	13	CASSPPSIETQYF	TGTGCCAGCTCACCACCGTCTATTGAGACCCAGTACTTC
TRBJ2-2	TRBD2	TRBV10-3	-	15	CAIGGDGAGTGELFF	TGTGCCATCGGTGGGGACGGAGCGGGGACCGGGGAGCTGTTTTTT
TRBJ2-3	-	TRBV19	-	14	CASSISGSTDTQYF	TGTGCCAGTAGTATTTCGGGGTCTACAGATACGCAGTATTTT
TRBJ1-3	-	TRBV6-5	-	15	CASISGPISGNTIYF	TGTGCCAGCATTAGTGGGCCTATCTCTGGAAACACCATATATTTT